Listed here is a single T cell receptor beta chain. Germline V CDR1 and CDR2: LGHNA, YNFKEQ. V was trimmed by 3 bases and J by 8 bases, leaving 14 bases between them. This CDR3 contains 15 residues. The data originate from a study of T cell responses to AZD1222 COVID-19 vaccine. Repertoires were generated with immunoSEQ multiplex PCR, while TCRdb's copy carries only in-frame clones and drops some. The sample includes 100,000 or so clones, more than 85% of them seen just once. This TCR was sampled from an adult in good health. The input for sequencing was peripheral blood, taken on day 0 of AZD1222 vaccination. The chain recombines TRBV4-2 with TRBJ1-6, with a tentative D call TRBD1 (5 bases). The CDR3 protein is CASSQRGPADSPLHF. The CDR3 DNA reads TGTGCCAGCAGCCAGAGGGGCCCCGCGGATTCACCCCTCCACTTT.